What follows is one T cell receptor (beta chain) and its context. Its target is unknown. The data belong to a study of cytomegalovirus exposure and HLA in healthy donors. Broader study findings: When presence/absence was analysed, sequencing depth was taken to be roughly uniform across donors. Sequencing likely produced, as an artifact, a cluster of highly shared sequence variants. A few of the chains that were CMV-associated were confirmed in vitro to be specific for CMV antigens. Cytomegalovirus association was assigned to about 180 TCR beta chains.

PCR amplification relied on 60 Vbeta primers (plus 13 Jbeta primers). Only in-frame clones appear in the TCRdb table, and some are missing; sequencing was by immunoSEQ multiplex PCR. The sample has around 140,000 clones, about 74% seen once; the top ten hold about 13%. V lost 6 bases, J lost 7 bases, and 13 bases lay in between. Germline V gives CDR1 MGHRA, CDR2 YSYEKL. The CDR3 is 13 residues long. This TCR derives from a man in his forties in good health and CMV-seropositive. The sample was PBMCs. V and J are TRBV4-1 and TRBJ2-1, with D tentatively TRBD2 (5 bases). As DNA, the CDR3 is TGCGCCAGCAGTGGGCCTTCGGGGAATGAGCAGTTCTTC. Translating it yields CASSGPSGNEQFF.